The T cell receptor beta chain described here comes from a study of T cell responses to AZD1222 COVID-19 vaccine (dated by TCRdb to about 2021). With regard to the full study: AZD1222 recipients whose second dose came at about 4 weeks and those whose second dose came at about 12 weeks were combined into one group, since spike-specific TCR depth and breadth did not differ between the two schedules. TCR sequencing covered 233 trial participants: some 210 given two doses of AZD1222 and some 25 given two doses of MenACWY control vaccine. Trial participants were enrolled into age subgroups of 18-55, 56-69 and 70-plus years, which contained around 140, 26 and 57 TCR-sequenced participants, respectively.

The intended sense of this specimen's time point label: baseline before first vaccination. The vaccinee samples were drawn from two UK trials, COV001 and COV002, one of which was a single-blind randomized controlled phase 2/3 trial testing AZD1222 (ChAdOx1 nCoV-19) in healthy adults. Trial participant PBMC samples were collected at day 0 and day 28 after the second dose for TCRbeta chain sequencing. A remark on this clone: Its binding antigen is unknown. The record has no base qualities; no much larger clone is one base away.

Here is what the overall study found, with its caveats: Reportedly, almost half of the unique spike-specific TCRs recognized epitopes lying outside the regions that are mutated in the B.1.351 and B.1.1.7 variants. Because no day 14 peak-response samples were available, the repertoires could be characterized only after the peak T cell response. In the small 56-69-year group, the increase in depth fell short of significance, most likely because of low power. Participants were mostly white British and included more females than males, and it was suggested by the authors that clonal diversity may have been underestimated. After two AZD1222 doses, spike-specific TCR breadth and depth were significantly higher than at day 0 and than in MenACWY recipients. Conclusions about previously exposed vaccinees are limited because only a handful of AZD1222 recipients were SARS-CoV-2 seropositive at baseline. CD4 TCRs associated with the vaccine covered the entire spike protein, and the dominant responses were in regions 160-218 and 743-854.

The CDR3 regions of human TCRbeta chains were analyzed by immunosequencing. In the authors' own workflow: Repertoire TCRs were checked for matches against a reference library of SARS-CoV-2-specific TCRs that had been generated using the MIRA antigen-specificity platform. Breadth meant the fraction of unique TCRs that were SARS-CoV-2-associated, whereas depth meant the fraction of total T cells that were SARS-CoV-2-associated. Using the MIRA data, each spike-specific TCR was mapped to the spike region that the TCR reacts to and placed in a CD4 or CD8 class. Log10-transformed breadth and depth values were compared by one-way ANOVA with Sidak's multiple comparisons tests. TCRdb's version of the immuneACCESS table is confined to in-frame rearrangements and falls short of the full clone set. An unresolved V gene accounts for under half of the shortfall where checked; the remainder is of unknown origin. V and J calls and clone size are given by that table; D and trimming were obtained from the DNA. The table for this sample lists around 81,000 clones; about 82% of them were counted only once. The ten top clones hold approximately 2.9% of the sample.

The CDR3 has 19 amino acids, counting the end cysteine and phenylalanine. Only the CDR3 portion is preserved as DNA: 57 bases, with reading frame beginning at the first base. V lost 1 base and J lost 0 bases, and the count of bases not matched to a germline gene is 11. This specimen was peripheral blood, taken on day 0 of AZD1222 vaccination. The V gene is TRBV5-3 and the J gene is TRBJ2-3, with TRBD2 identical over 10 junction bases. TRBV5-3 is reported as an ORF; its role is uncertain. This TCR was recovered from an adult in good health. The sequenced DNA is TGTGCCAGAAGCTTGAAGGCCAGCGGGGGGGAAGCAAGCACAGATACGCAGTATTTT. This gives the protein CARSLKASGGEASTDTQYF.